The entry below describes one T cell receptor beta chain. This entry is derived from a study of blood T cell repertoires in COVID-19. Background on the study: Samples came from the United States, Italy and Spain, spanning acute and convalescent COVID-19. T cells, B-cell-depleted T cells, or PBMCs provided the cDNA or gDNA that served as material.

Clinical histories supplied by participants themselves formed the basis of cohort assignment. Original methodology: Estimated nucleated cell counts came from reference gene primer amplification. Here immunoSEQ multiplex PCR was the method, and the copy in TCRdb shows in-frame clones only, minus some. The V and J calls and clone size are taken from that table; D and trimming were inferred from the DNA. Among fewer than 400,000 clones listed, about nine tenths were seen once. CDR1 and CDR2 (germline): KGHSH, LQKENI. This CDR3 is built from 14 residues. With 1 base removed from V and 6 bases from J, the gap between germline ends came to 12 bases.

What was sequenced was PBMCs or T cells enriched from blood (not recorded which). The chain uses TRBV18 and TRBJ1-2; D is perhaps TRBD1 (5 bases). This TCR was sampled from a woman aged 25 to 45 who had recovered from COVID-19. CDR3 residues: CASSPLPRVDGYTF. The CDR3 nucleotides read TGTGCCAGCTCACCACTGCCCAGGGTAGATGGCTACACCTTC.